These 26 T cell receptor beta chains share one sample of origin, sequenced in a study of T-cell reconstitution after alpha-beta-depleted transplantation in children. Preparation of the TCRbeta library was carried out with unique molecular identifiers. One entry per CDR3 protein, called by TCRdb with MiXCR from the PCR reads. The sample contains 100,000 or so distinct CDR3 sequences, 15% of which appear only once. The starting material was PBMCs, mostly from graft donor cells, obtained 180 days after TCRalphabeta/CD19-depleted stem cell transplant. The receptors shown here come from a male patient between 2 and 9 years old who had a stem cell transplant for acute lymphoblastic leukemia, so the T cells may come from the graft donor.

This clonotype was detected many times. This sequence joins TRBV5-1 and TRBJ1-1; D is unresolved. This CDR3 spans 14 amino acids. Trimming took off 0 bases at V and 1 base at J, with 7 bases between the two ends. Per the germline V gene, CDR1 is SGHRS and CDR2 is YFSETQ. In nucleotides, the CDR3 is TGCGCCAGCAGCTTGGCCTACAGGAACACTGAAGCTTTCTTT. Protein product: CASSLAYRNTEAFF. The whole variable domain, remainder taken from reference TRBV5-1 and TRBJ1-1, is KAGVTQTPRYLIKTRGQQVTLSCSPISGHRSVSWYQQTPGQGLQFLFEYFSETQRNKGNFPGRFSGRQFSNSRSEMNVSTLELGDSALYLCASSLAYRNTEAFFGQGTRLTVV.

This clonotype was detected a few times. This sequence joins TRBV20-1 and TRBJ2-5; 10 bases line up with TRBD2. V was clipped by 2 bases and J by 5 bases; unmatched bases: 8. This CDR3 has 15 residues. Germline assignment: CDR1 DFQATT and CDR2 SNEGSKA (reference sequence). CDR3: CSARSPGTSVETQYF. CDR3 coding DNA: TGCAGTGCTAGATCCCCCGGGACTAGCGTGGAGACCCAGTACTTC.

This clonotype was seen repeatedly, ten times or more. The genes are TRBV5-6 and TRBJ2-7; 8 bases line up with TRBD1. Germline V gene sequence: CDR1 SGHDT, CDR2 YYEEEE. The CDR3 has 16 residues. The ends lost 4 bases at V and 7 bases at J; junction bases unmatched: 16. CDR3 loop: CASSPDLDRVAKEQYF. The CDR3, as DNA: TGTGCCAGCAGCCCCGATCTGGACAGGGTCGCAAAAGAGCAGTACTTC.

About this clonotype: Germline is not matched at one junction end, which may reflect a read error. V gene TRBV12-3 or TRBV12-4 combines with J gene TRBJ2-7; no clear D gene. The CDR3 loop spans 11 amino acids. The CDR3 reads CASSQNYGQYF. The CDR3 DNA sequence: TGTGCCAGCAGCCAGAACTACGGGCAGTACTTC.

The gene calls are TRBV18 and TRBJ2-5; TRBD1 agrees at 9 bases. CDR1 is KGHSH and CDR2 is LQKENI in the germline V gene. The CDR3 is 14 residues long. V shed 0 bases, J shed 4 bases, and the junction held 0 bases outside the gene matches. The CDR3 region has the DNA TGTGCCAGCTCACCACCGGACAGGGGAGAGACCCAGTACTTC. Protein: CASSPPDRGETQYF.

The CDR3 protein is CSARDLHRHHTEAFF. The CDR3 DNA sequence: TGCAGTGCTAGAGATCTCCACCGCCACCACACTGAAGCTTTCTTT. The chain links TRBV20-1 to TRBJ1-1; D not resolved. Germline assignment: CDR1 DFQATT and CDR2 SNEGSKA (reference sequence). Trimming took off 0 bases at V and 3 bases at J, with 14 bases between the two ends. The CDR3 runs to 15 residues.

The CDR3 DNA follows: TGCGCCAGCAGCTTGGGAATTGATACGCAGTATTTT. The encoded protein is CASSLGIDTQYF. V gene TRBV5-1 combines with J gene TRBJ2-3; D call uncertain. V dropped 0 bases and J dropped 6 bases, with 5 bases sitting between them. The CDR3 sequence is 12 residues long. From germline, CDR1 is SGHRS and CDR2 YFSETQ.

This chain connects TRBV20-1 to TRBJ2-5; 11 bases match TRBD2. CDR1 DFQATT and CDR2 SNEGSKA come from the germline V gene (reference sequence). The length of the CDR3 is 12 residues. V shed 6 bases, J shed 5 bases, and the junction held 2 bases outside the gene matches. DNA for the CDR3: TGCAGTGCCCGGACTAGCGGGGAGACCCAGTACTTC. Translation: CSARTSGETQYF.

The J gene is TRBJ2-7, the V gene TRBV18, with TRBD1 matching over 7 bases. CDR1 KGHSH and CDR2 LQKENI come from the germline V gene. This CDR3 contains 17 residues. V lost 3 bases to trimming and J lost 3 bases; unmatched junction nucleotides: 14. Here the CDR3 DNA reads TGTGCCAGCTCACCCGGGACAGTCCAAGTACTCCTCTACGAGCAGTACTTC. It translates to CASSPGTVQVLLYEQYF. Using reference TRBV18 and TRBJ2-7 for the parts outside the CDR3, the full variable domain is NAGVMQNPRHLVRRRGQEARLRCSPMKGHSHVYWYRQLPEEGLKFMVYLQKENIIDESGMPKERFSAEFPKEGPSILRIQQVVRGDSAAYFCASSPGTVQVLLYEQYFGPGTRLTVT.

In DNA, the CDR3 is TGCGCCAGCAGCCCATCATTTAGCGGGGGGGCCTCACCCAGGGAGCTGTTTTTT. It encodes CASSPSFSGGASPRELFF. V is TRBV4-3 and J is TRBJ2-2, with TRBD2 matching 11 bases. The germline V gene has CDR1 LGHNA and CDR2 YSLEER. The CDR3 has 18 amino acids. The V and J ends lost 4 bases and 9 bases, in that order; junction bases with no gene match: 16.

V is TRBV6-1 and J is TRBJ1-1; TRBD1 aligns across 8 bases. The CDR3 extends over 17 amino acids. The trim removed 5 bases at V and 1 base at J, leaving 12 bases unmatched. In germline, CDR1 is MNHNS, CDR2 SASEGT. The chain's CDR3 is CASSPDRGMGGNTEAFF. As DNA, the CDR3 is TGTGCCAGCAGTCCCGACAGGGGAATGGGGGGGAACACTGAAGCTTTCTTT.

The chain combines TRBV3-1 with TRBJ2-2; D remains unclear. Germline-derived CDR1 and CDR2 are LGHDT and YNNKEL (reference sequence). The length of the CDR3 is 15 residues. The germline V and J ends were trimmed by 6 bases and 5 bases, with 16 bases remaining between them. The CDR3 region has the DNA TGTGCCAGCAGGACCCTAAAGATAGATACCGGGGAGCTGTTTTTT. It yields the protein CASRTLKIDTGELFF.

A few counts support this clonotype. The chain joins TRBV5-1 to TRBJ1-2; 7 bases match TRBD1. The length of the CDR3 is 14 residues. Germline loops: CDR1 SGHRS, CDR2 YFSETQ. Trimming removed 0 bases from V and 4 bases from J; junction bases left unmatched: 3. This chain's CDR3 is CASSLDRGAYGYTF. CDR3 bases: TGCGCCAGCAGCTTGGACAGGGGAGCCTATGGCTACACCTTC.

The chain has TRBV20-1 and TRBJ2-7, with no clear D. The CDR3 consists of 12 residues. The germline V and J ends were trimmed by 7 bases and 0 bases, with 10 bases remaining between them. Per germline, CDR1 DFQATT and CDR2 SNEGSKA (reference sequence). Here the CDR3 reads CSGSANSYEQYF. In nucleotides, the CDR3 is TGCAGTGGGTCCGCTAACTCCTACGAGCAGTACTTC.

The chain carries TRBV27 and TRBJ2-2; 7 bases fit TRBD1. J lost 0 bases, V lost 1 base, and 5 bases had no gene match. The CDR3 is 17 amino acids. Germline assignment: CDR1 MNHEY and CDR2 SMNVEV (reference sequence). CDR3 sequence reads: CASSLLGQPSNTGELFF. The CDR3, as DNA: TGTGCCAGCAGTTTATTGGGACAGCCCTCGAACACCGGGGAGCTGTTTTTT.

The CDR3, as DNA: TGTGCCATCGACCGGTGGGGGAGAAACCAAGAGACCCAGTACTTC. Residues: CAIDRWGRNQETQYF. V and J are TRBV7-9 and TRBJ2-5; D might be TRBD1 or TRBD2, each matching 5 bases. Deletions cut 10 bases from V and 0 bases from J, with 18 bases between. Germline V gene data show CDR1 as SEHNR and CDR2 as FQNEAQ (reference sequence). This CDR3 has 15 residues.

A few counts support this clonotype. V is TRBV7-8 and J is TRBJ1-4; the D is unclear. The germline V gene has CDR1 SGHVS and CDR2 FQNEAQ. The V end lost 5 bases, the J end lost 0 bases, and 10 bases lay between the germline ends. The CDR3 extends over 15 amino acids. The chain's CDR3 is CASSRNTATNEKLFF. The CDR3 bases are TGTGCCAGCAGCCGAAACACAGCAACTAATGAAAAACTGTTTTTT.

This rearrangement joins TRBV27 to TRBJ2-3; D uncertain. CDR3 length equals 11 residues. V lost 5 bases, J lost 7 bases, and 7 bases lay in between. Germline assignment: CDR1 MNHEY and CDR2 SMNVEV (reference sequence). The CDR3, as DNA: TGTGCCAGCAGTATAGGGAATACGCAGTATTTT. Its protein product is CASSIGNTQYF.

The genes are TRBV5-5 and TRBJ2-2; D unresolved. CDR1 SGHKS and CDR2 YYEKEE come from the germline V gene (reference sequence). The CDR3 is made up of 15 amino acids. The V end lost 0 bases, the J end lost 7 bases, and 13 bases lay between the germline ends. The CDR3 DNA follows: TGTGCCAGCAGCTTGGTCGGGTCGGGCATCGGGGAGCTGTTTTTT. Protein: CASSLVGSGIGELFF.

This clonotype has more than one count but fewer than ten. The chain couples TRBV27 to TRBJ1-6; no reliable D call. The V and J ends lost 7 bases and 9 bases respectively, with 13 bases between them. This CDR3 has 13 amino acids. Germline CDR1 and CDR2: MNHEY and SMNVEV (reference sequence). The CDR3 here is CASTKWTGSPLHF. CDR3 in DNA: TGTGCCAGCACCAAGTGGACGGGTTCACCCCTCCACTTT.

This clonotype has a handful of counts. The rearrangement links TRBV7-6 to TRBJ2-7, with D uncertain. This CDR3 has 13 amino acids. Germline CDR1 is SGHVS and CDR2 is FNYEAQ. Trimming removed 0 bases at V and 3 bases at J, with 6 bases between. The CDR3 spells CASSLAAGYEQYF. CDR3 sequence (DNA): TGTGCCAGCAGCTTAGCCGCAGGCTACGAGCAGTACTTC.

This clonotype has just a few counts. This chain joins TRBV10-2 and TRBJ2-6; 11 bases line up with TRBD2. Germline V CDR1 and CDR2: WSHSY, SAAADI. CDR3 length: 21 amino acids. Trimming took 6 bases from V and 0 from J; bases not matched to a gene: 16. This chain's CDR3 is CASRGLLAGVSTLSGANVLTF. CDR3 nucleotide sequence: TGCGCCAGCAGGGGTCTACTAGCGGGGGTTTCGACCCTCTCTGGGGCCAACGTCCTGACTTTC.

This clonotype was picked up many times. This chain connects TRBV20-1 to TRBJ1-3, with a weak D call TRBD1 (5 bases). Germline CDR1 DFQATT, CDR2 SNEGSKA (reference sequence). Trimming stripped 1 base from V and 2 bases from J, with 9 bases between. The CDR3 covers 14 residues. DNA of the CDR3: TGCAGTGCTAGAGCAGGGACTGCTGGAAACACCATATATTTT. Encoded protein: CSARAGTAGNTIYF.

This clonotype has just a few counts. The chain uses TRBV6-2 or TRBV6-3 and TRBJ1-5, with TRBD1 matching over 8 bases. Germline CDR1 is MNHEY and CDR2 is SVGEGT. J lost 6 bases, V lost 2 bases, and 3 bases had no gene match. The CDR3 consists of 14 residues. In DNA form, the CDR3 reads TGTGCCAGCAGTTACGGGCAGGGGGCTCAGCCCCAGCATTTT. This gives the protein CASSYGQGAQPQHF.

This clonotype was observed a few times. The rearrangement uses TRBV6-5 and TRBJ2-7, with D possibly matching TRBD1 (6 bases). Germline values: CDR1 MNHEY, CDR2 SVGAGI. The V and J ends lost 4 bases and 0 bases respectively, with 10 bases between them. This CDR3 region has 14 residues. The CDR3 loop is CASSSFRGSYEQYF. The CDR3, as DNA: TGTGCCAGCAGTTCCTTCAGGGGCTCCTACGAGCAGTACTTC.

This clonotype came up a few times. The genes are TRBV12-3 or TRBV12-4 and TRBJ2-7; D unclear. The CDR3 consists of 15 residues. With 1 base removed from V and 0 bases from J, the gap between germline ends came to 10 bases. Here the CDR3 DNA reads TGTGCCAGCAGTTTAGGACTGATAAGCTCCTACGAGCAGTACTTC. Protein product: CASSLGLISSYEQYF.